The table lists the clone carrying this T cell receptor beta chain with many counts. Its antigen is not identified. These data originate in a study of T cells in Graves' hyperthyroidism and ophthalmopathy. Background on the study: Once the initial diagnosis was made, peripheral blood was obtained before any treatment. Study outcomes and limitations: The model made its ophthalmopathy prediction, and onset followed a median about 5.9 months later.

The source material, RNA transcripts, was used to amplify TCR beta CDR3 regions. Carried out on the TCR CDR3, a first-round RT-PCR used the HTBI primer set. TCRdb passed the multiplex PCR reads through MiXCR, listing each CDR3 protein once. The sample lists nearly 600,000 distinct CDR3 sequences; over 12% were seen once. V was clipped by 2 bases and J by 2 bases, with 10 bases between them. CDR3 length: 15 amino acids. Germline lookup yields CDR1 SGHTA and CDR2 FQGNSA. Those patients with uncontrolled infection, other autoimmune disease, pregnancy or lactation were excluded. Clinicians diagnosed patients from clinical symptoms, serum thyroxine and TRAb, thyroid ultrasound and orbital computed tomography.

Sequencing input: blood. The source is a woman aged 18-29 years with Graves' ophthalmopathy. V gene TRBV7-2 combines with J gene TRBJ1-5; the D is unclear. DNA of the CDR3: TGTGCCAGCAGCTTACTAGAAATAGGCAATCAGCCCCAGCATTTT. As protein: CASSLLEIGNQPQHF.